This T cell receptor (beta chain) comes out of a study of cytomegalovirus exposure and HLA in healthy donors. PCR used 60 Vbeta primers and 13 Jbeta primers. The table came from immunoSEQ multiplex PCR; TCRdb's copy has only in-frame clones and leaves some out. The sample includes approximately 59,000 clones, approximately 64% of them seen just once. Despite likely unrecorded immune exposures, the donors were nominally healthy at the time of sampling. CDR1 and CDR2 from the germline V gene are SGHDN and FVKESK. This CDR3 region has 13 residues. The ends were cut back, 1 base at V and 3 bases at J, with 4 bases in the middle. Only a few counts were recorded for this clone.

This clonotype was obtained from a man aged 35 to 55 in good health and CMV-seropositive. V usage is TRBV14 and J usage is TRBJ1-5, with D uncertain. Sequenced sample: PBMCs. The CDR3: CASSQGPNQPQHF. The CDR3 nucleotides read TGTGCCAGCAGCCAAGGGCCCAATCAGCCCCAGCATTTT.